This paragraph reports one TCR beta chain. Trimming cost V 0 bases and J 10 bases, with 14 bases left between them. Germline values: CDR1 SGHRS, CDR2 YFSETQ. CDR3 length equals 14 residues. The sample belongs to a study of shared clonotypes between healthy human individuals. The protocol was immunoSEQ multiplex PCR, while the TCRdb copy is restricted to in-frame clones and leaves out a portion. The sample includes under 1,100,000 clones, about 80% seen only once; the top ten take about 1.5%. The origin of this receptor is a man between 18 and 29 years old in good health. The sequenced material came from memory CD4+ T cells sorted from blood. The subset denotes: CD45RA-negative fraction. V and J are TRBV5-1 and TRBJ2-1; D is unclear. This CDR3 reads CASSLGLVWHEQFF. The CDR3 nucleotides are TGCGCCAGCAGCTTGGGATTAGTCTGGCACGAGCAGTTCTTC. The variable domain in full, with the rest retrieved from reference TRBV5-1 and TRBJ2-1, is KAGVTQTPRYLIKTRGQQVTLSCSPISGHRSVSWYQQTPGQGLQFLFEYFSETQRNKGNFPGRFSGRQFSNSRSEMNVSTLELGDSALYLCASSLGLVWHEQFFGPGTRLTVL.